What follows are 28 T cell receptor beta chains derived from one specimen sequenced in a study of blood T cell repertoires in COVID-19. Profiling relied on immunoSEQ multiplex PCR, and the TCRdb table lists in-frame clones only, not all of them. The data show around 400,000 clones, approximately 89% seen once. What was sequenced was PBMCs or T cells enriched from blood (not recorded which). Receptor source: a woman aged 25 to 39 who had recovered from COVID-19.

This sequence joins TRBV25-1 and TRBJ1-2; D is perhaps TRBD1 (6 bases). CDR3 length: 13 residues. Germline CDR1 is MGHDK and CDR2 is SYGVNS. Trimming pared 6 bases from V and 8 bases from J, leaving 16 bases between. The CDR3 protein is CASSKQGWDGYTF. CDR3 nucleotide sequence: TGTGCCAGCAGCAAACAGGGATGGGACGGCTACACCTTC.

This clone appeared a few times. The chain has TRBV6-5 and TRBJ1-2; no definite D call. The CDR3 is 13 amino acids. The germline V gene has CDR1 MNHEY and CDR2 SVGAGI. V was cut by 6 bases and J by 1 base, with 9 bases left in between. In nucleotides, the CDR3 is TGTGCCAGCAGCTTTACCGGTAACTATGGCTACACCTTC. It is translated as CASSFTGNYGYTF.

CDR3 region: CAGRRGARTNVLTF. The CDR3 nucleotides read TGTGCCGGCCGACGGGGGGCTAGAACCAACGTCCTGACTTTC. The chain combines TRBV6-5 with TRBJ2-6; the D gene is possibly TRBD2 (7 bases). The CDR3 is made up of 14 amino acids. CDR1 and CDR2 (germline): MNHEY, SVGAGI. V shed 11 bases and J shed 8 bases, with 19 bases lying between them.

The chain recombines TRBV3-1 (or the pseudogene TRBV3-2) with TRBJ1-5, with a weak D call TRBD1 (6 bases). CDR1 LGHDT and CDR2 YNNKEL come from the germline V gene (reference sequence). The ends were cut back, 3 bases at V and 0 bases at J, with 12 bases in the middle. This CDR3 is built from 16 residues. The CDR3 bases are TGTGCCAGCAGCCAGTCGGGACACAATAGCAATCAGCCCCAGCATTTT. The encoded protein is CASSQSGHNSNQPQHF.

The sample holds one count of this clone. This chain uses TRBV5-5 with TRBJ2-1, with 12 nucleotides matching TRBD2. CDR3 length equals 16 residues. V lost 4 bases, J lost 4 bases, and 6 bases stayed unmatched. Germline-derived CDR1 and CDR2 are SGHKS and YYEKEE (reference sequence). In DNA, the CDR3 is TGTGCCAGCAGCCCGCTAGCGGGGGGGCTGTACAATGAGCAGTTCTTC. Its translation: CASSPLAGGLYNEQFF.

V usage is TRBV10-3 and J usage is TRBJ1-2, with TRBD1 as a possible D gene (6 bases). The CDR3 has 16 amino acids. Trimming shortened V by 0 bases and J by 4 bases, and 15 bases separated the two germline ends. Germline V lookup: CDR1 ENHRY, CDR2 SYGVKD. CDR3 sequence: CAISESSVAGVYGYTF. Written as DNA, the CDR3 is TGTGCCATCAGTGAGTCGAGCGTCGCAGGGGTCTATGGCTACACCTTC.

The CDR3 bases are TGCAGTGCAGTCAGGAACACTGAAGCTTTCTTT. This translates into CSAVRNTEAFF. The gene calls are TRBV20-1 and TRBJ1-1; D remains unclear. The CDR3 covers 11 residues. Per the germline V gene, CDR1 is DFQATT and CDR2 is SNEGSKA (reference sequence). Trimming removed 6 bases at V and 1 base at J, with 6 bases between.

The CDR3 loop reads CASSRTSGRVDEQFF. CDR3 coding DNA: TGCGCCAGCAGCCGCACTAGCGGGAGGGTAGATGAGCAGTTCTTC. V is TRBV4-1 and J is TRBJ2-1; TRBD2 agrees at 13 bases. Trimming cost V 4 bases and J 8 bases; bases outside gene matches: 5. The V gene's germline CDR1 is MGHRA and CDR2 YSYEKL. The CDR3 spans 15 residues.

This chain uses TRBV30 with TRBJ1-2; no clear D. The CDR3 spans 12 residues. The germline V gene encodes CDR1 GTSNPN and CDR2 SVGIG (reference sequence). Trimming shortened V by 4 bases and J by 4 bases, and 10 bases separated the two germline ends. The CDR3 region is CAWKRHLYGYTF. As DNA, the CDR3 is TGTGCCTGGAAAAGACATCTCTATGGCTACACCTTC.

This chain joins TRBV9 and TRBJ2-1; 7 nucleotides agree with TRBD2. Trimming at V came to 0 bases and at J to 6 bases, leaving 3 bases not matched to a gene. This CDR3 contains 14 residues. From germline, CDR1 is SGDLS and CDR2 YYNGEE. The CDR3 protein is CASSVVVAGNEQFF. In DNA, the CDR3 is TGTGCCAGCAGCGTAGTAGTAGCGGGCAATGAGCAGTTCTTC.

This clone came up once. The V gene is TRBV23-1, the J gene TRBJ1-1, with D unresolved. TRBV23-1 is an ORF; its function is uncertain. This CDR3 is 13 amino acids long. The ends were cut back, 0 bases at V and 4 bases at J, with 6 bases in the middle. For the CDR3, the DNA is TGCGCCAGCAGTCAATCTCGAGCCACTGAAGCTTTCTTT. Translated, it gives CASSQSRATEAFF.

The count of this clone is one. CDR3 protein: CASSVRDWGSGSTDTQYF. CDR3 bases: TGTGCCAGCAGCGTAAGAGATTGGGGTAGCGGGAGCACAGATACGCAGTATTTT. The rearrangement joins TRBV9 to TRBJ2-3; 7 bases are shared with TRBD2. The CDR3 extends over 18 amino acids. V lost 1 base to trimming and J lost 0 bases; unmatched junction nucleotides: 11. Germline-derived CDR1 and CDR2 are SGDLS and YYNGEE.

This clone was detected once. The J gene is TRBJ2-7, the V gene TRBV30; weak D call: TRBD2 (5 bases). V lost 3 bases, J lost 4 bases, and 10 bases lay in between. The CDR3 covers 12 residues. Germline V gene sequence: CDR1 GTSNPN, CDR2 SVGIG (reference sequence). The CDR3 protein is CAWSPSGYEQYF. The CDR3, as DNA: TGTGCCTGGAGCCCCTCGGGGTACGAGCAGTACTTC.

This clone was counted a single time. The CDR3 nucleotides read TGTGCCAGCAGCCAAGAAGGGATCAGGGGTTACGAGCAGTACTTC. Amino acids: CASSQEGIRGYEQYF. The chain has TRBV14 and TRBJ2-7, with D possibly being TRBD1 (6 bases). There are 15 residues in the CDR3. V was clipped by 0 bases and J by 4 bases, with 13 bases between them. CDR1 SGHDN and CDR2 FVKESK come from the germline V gene.

The rearrangement uses TRBV27 and TRBJ2-3; no clear D gene. CDR3 length: 15 amino acids. Germline CDR1 MNHEY, CDR2 SMNVEV (reference sequence). Trimming took off 5 bases at V and 1 base at J, with 13 bases between the two ends. The CDR3 here is CASSARLLGTDTQYF. CDR3 nucleotide sequence: TGTGCCAGCAGTGCGAGGCTGCTGGGCACAGATACGCAGTATTTT.

V gene TRBV18 combines with J gene TRBJ2-7; D may be TRBD2 (6 bases). V shed 5 bases and J shed 1 base, with 12 bases lying between them. There are 14 residues in the CDR3. Germline CDR1 is KGHSH and CDR2 is LQKENI. CDR3: CASSTTGTSYEQYF. The CDR3 DNA reads TGTGCCAGCTCAACAACCGGGACTTCCTACGAGCAGTACTTC.

J is TRBJ2-4 and V is TRBV7-9; tentatively, D is TRBD2 (7 bases). Per the germline V gene, CDR1 is SEHNR and CDR2 is FQNEAQ (reference sequence). V shed 1 base and J shed 9 bases, with 10 bases lying between them. This CDR3 is 13 amino acids long. CDR3 region: CASSLEGGGIQYF. The CDR3 DNA reads as TGTGCCAGCAGCTTAGAGGGAGGGGGCATTCAGTACTTC.

The chain joins TRBV18 to TRBJ1-3; no reliable D call. V was pared by 2 bases and J by 0 bases, with 11 bases between. Germline V gene data show CDR1 as KGHSH and CDR2 as LQKENI. CDR3 size: 16 residues. CDR3: CASSPKTIGSGNTIYF. In DNA, the CDR3 is TGTGCCAGCTCACCAAAGACAATCGGCTCTGGAAACACCATATATTTT.

The J gene is TRBJ1-4, the V gene TRBV4-3; D remains ambiguous. V dropped 0 bases and J dropped 1 base, with 9 bases sitting between them. Germline-derived CDR1 and CDR2 are LGHNA and YSLEER. The length of the CDR3 is 16 residues. The CDR3 protein is CASSQDLGGTNEKLFF. The CDR3 bases are TGCGCCAGCAGCCAAGATCTAGGAGGAACTAATGAAAAACTGTTTTTT.

The V gene is TRBV6-2 or TRBV6-3, the J gene TRBJ1-5, with D unclear. Germline CDR1 and CDR2: MNHEY and SVGEGT. CDR3 length equals 16 residues. V was clipped by 2 bases and J by 3 bases, with 14 bases between them. CDR3 protein: CASSYAVRLINQPQHF. As DNA, the CDR3 is TGTGCCAGCAGTTACGCGGTAAGACTGATCAATCAGCCCCAGCATTTT.

The rearrangement uses TRBV30 and TRBJ1-5, with 9 nucleotides matching TRBD1. The CDR3 runs to 16 residues. Germline-derived CDR1 and CDR2 are GTSNPN and SVGIG (reference sequence). The V gene end was trimmed by 2 bases and the J gene end by 8 bases; junction bases not matched to a gene: 13. CDR3 amino acids: CAWSSSTGGDWEPQHF. CDR3 DNA sequence: TGTGCCTGGAGTTCCTCGACAGGGGGGGATTGGGAGCCCCAGCATTTT.

This clone was seen a single time. The J gene is TRBJ1-1, the V gene TRBV19; tentatively, D is TRBD1 (5 bases). There are 11 residues in the CDR3. Germline CDR1 is LNHDA and CDR2 is SQIVND (reference sequence). The V end lost 5 bases, the J end lost 6 bases, and 7 bases lay between the germline ends. This CDR3 is CASSWGAEAFF. The CDR3 DNA is TGTGCCAGTAGTTGGGGCGCTGAAGCTTTCTTT.

The chain has TRBV5-4 and TRBJ1-3, with 7 nucleotides matching TRBD1. This CDR3 contains 16 residues. The germline CDR1 and CDR2 sequences are SGHNT and YYREEE (reference sequence). The J segment lost 1 base and the V segment lost 4 bases, leaving 8 bases of the junction unmatched. The CDR3 here is CASSRQGRGSGNTIYF. The CDR3 region has the DNA TGTGCCAGCAGCCGACAGGGTAGGGGATCTGGAAACACCATATATTTT.

The chain employs TRBV6-4 and TRBJ1-3; D is ambiguous. The V end lost 1 base, the J end lost 6 bases, and 13 bases lay between the germline ends. Germline loops: CDR1 MRHNA, CDR2 SNTAGT. The CDR3 runs 15 residues. The CDR3 bases are TGTGCCAGCAGTGACTACGGGATTTCGGAAAACACCATATATTTT. Protein: CASSDYGISENTIYF.

The V gene is TRBV27, the J gene TRBJ1-1; 9 bases align to TRBD1. After removal of 6 bases from V and 4 bases from J, the junction contained 3 bases not matched to a gene. CDR3 length equals 13 residues. Germline CDR1 is MNHEY and CDR2 is SMNVEV (reference sequence). The CDR3 DNA follows: TGTGCCAGCAGCTCACAGGGGGCCACTGAAGCTTTCTTT. Protein: CASSSQGATEAFF.

The chain links TRBV7-9 to TRBJ1-2, with D possibly matching TRBD1 (5 bases). CDR3 length: 13 residues. Looked up from germline, CDR1 is SEHNR and CDR2 is FQNEAQ (reference sequence). V lost 5 bases, J lost 7 bases, and 14 bases lay in between. The CDR3 nucleotides are TGTGCCAGCAGCCAGGCGGGGCGAGCTGGCTACACCTTC. Residues: CASSQAGRAGYTF.

V and J are TRBV30 and TRBJ2-3; D gene ambiguous. V lost 2 bases and J 1 base, leaving 4 bases between the germline ends. The CDR3 extends over 12 amino acids. Germline V lookup: CDR1 GTSNPN, CDR2 SVGIG (reference sequence). The CDR3 here is CAWSSGTDTQYF. The CDR3 DNA sequence: TGTGCCTGGAGTTCGGGCACAGATACGCAGTATTTT.

V gene TRBV7-9 combines with J gene TRBJ1-3, with TRBD1 identical over 7 bases. This CDR3 has 16 residues. V dropped 5 bases and J dropped 1; count of bases not matched to a gene: 8. The germline V gene has CDR1 SEHNR and CDR2 FQNEAQ (reference sequence). The DNA of the CDR3 is TGTGCCAGCAGCCGACAGGGAGGTGGGTCTGGAAACACCATATATTTT. Translating gives CASSRQGGGSGNTIYF. The full variable domain, in which reference TRBV7-9 and TRBJ1-3 provide the parts outside the CDR3, is DTGVSQNPRHKITKRGQNVTFRCDPISEHNRLYWYRQTLGQGPEFLTYFQNEAQLEKSRLLSDRFSAERPKGSFSTLEIQRTEQGDSAMYLCASSRQGGGSGNTIYFGEGSWLTVV.